There are many counts of the clone carrying this T cell receptor (beta chain). This entry is derived from a study of T-cell memory formation after mild COVID-19. Via MiXCR, TCRdb re-called the 5' RACE reads, giving one row per CDR3 protein. This sample yields more than 250,000 distinct CDR3 sequences, of which roughly 16% are seen a single time; about 23% belongs to the top ten. The sample taken for sequencing was PBMCs or a T cell subset sorted from them (not recorded which). The clonotype was recovered from a young man who had mild COVID-19 (a few samples of this study predate the infection). Cell type and time point are not known.

DNA for the CDR3: TGTGCCAGCAGCTTAGGGGGCGTCTACGAGCAGTACTTC. Its translation: CASSLGGVYEQYF. V usage is TRBV7-2 and J usage is TRBJ2-7, with TRBD1 as a possible D gene (5 bases). V lost 1 base to trimming and J lost 3 bases, with 7 bases between them. This CDR3 has 13 amino acids. Germline lookup yields CDR1 SGHTA and CDR2 FQGNSA.